This is a list of T cell receptor beta chains from one sample in a study of blood T cells in healthy people across ages. TCRdb re-analysed the 5' RACE reads in MiXCR, keeping a single row per CDR3 protein. Found here are around 1,600,000 distinct CDR3 sequences, less than 45% of them singletons; the top ten hold roughly 3.7%. The sequenced sample consisted of blood. The receptor set was obtained from a woman aged 18-35 years in good health. Each CDR3 is given with its conserved first and last residue. A D gene is named only where the DNA matches it firmly. The size entry is marked missing in some rows and otherwise reads once, few, many or a size class.

v_call,clone_size,j_call,d_call,cdr3_aa,cdr3_nt
TRBV4-3,-,TRBJ2-1,-,CASSQESPRVGFEQFF,TGCGCCAGCAGCCAAGAATCCCCCAGAGTCGGTTTTGAGCAGTTCTTC
TRBV27,-,TRBJ2-1,TRBD2,CASNWGGGGSSYNEQFF,TGTGCCAGCAATTGGGGCGGGGGGGGGAGCTCCTACAATGAGCAGTTCTTC
TRBV4-2,-,TRBJ1-5,-,CASSHGTTISTQHF,TGTGCCAGCAGCCATGGGACAACGATCTCGACCCAGCATTTT
TRBV12-3/TRBV12-4,-,TRBJ2-1,-,CARSFIPESYNEQFF,TGTGCCCGCAGTTTCATCCCGGAGTCCTACAATGAGCAGTTCTTC
TRBV10-3,few,TRBJ2-3,-,CAISGVGVTDTQYF,TGTGCCATCAGTGGTGTGGGAGTGACAGATACGCAGTATTTT
TRBV20-1,-,TRBJ2-1,-,CSVSPLPGNEQFF,TGCAGTGTTTCCCCCCTCCCTGGTAATGAGCAGTTCTTC
TRBV7-8,-,TRBJ2-7,TRBD1,CASSPSTGVGYEQYF,TGTGCCAGCAGCCCCAGCACAGGGGTGGGGTACGAGCAGTACTTC
TRBV9,-,TRBJ1-4,-,CASSVGQAPNEKLFF,TGTGCCAGCAGCGTAGGCCAGGCCCCTAACGAAAAACTGTTTTTT
TRBV10-3,few,TRBJ2-6,-,CAISASVPGANVLTF,TGTGCCATCAGTGCGTCGGTACCTGGGGCCAACGTCCTGACTTTC
TRBV7-2,few,TRBJ2-7,-,CASSLAAGYNEQYF,TGTGCCAGCAGCTTAGCAGCCGGTTACAATGAGCAGTACTTC
TRBV28,-,TRBJ1-2,-,CAIRQGLRAGYTF,TGTGCCATCCGGCAGGGCCTACGTGCTGGCTACACCTTC
TRBV18,-,TRBJ2-1,-,CASSPLSDDWNEQFF,TGTGCCAGCTCACCACTTTCAGACGATTGGAATGAGCAGTTCTTC
TRBV29-1,few,TRBJ1-4,TRBD1,CSVKHRQGKLFF,TGCAGCGTCAAGCATAGACAGGGAAAACTGTTTTTT
TRBV3-1,few,TRBJ2-7,-,CASSQAPRRDEQYF,TGTGCCAGCAGCCAAGCCCCAAGGAGGGACGAGCAGTACTTC
TRBV20-1,few,TRBJ2-1,TRBD1,CSAPVPGQGSGEQFF,TGCAGTGCTCCAGTCCCGGGACAGGGGTCGGGCGAGCAGTTCTTC
TRBV6-2/TRBV6-3,few,TRBJ2-7,-,CASSYSAGESYEQYF,TGTGCCAGCAGTTACTCGGCCGGGGAGAGCTACGAGCAGTACTTC
TRBV7-9,-,TRBJ1-5,-,CASSSGDTRSQPQHF,TGTGCCAGCAGTTCCGGGGACACAAGGAGTCAGCCCCAGCATTTT
TRBV5-1,many,TRBJ2-1,TRBD2,CASRRTSGQNEQFF,TGCGCCAGCAGGCGGACTAGCGGTCAGAATGAGCAGTTCTTC
TRBV29-1,-,TRBJ1-1,TRBD1,CSVQGKVTEAFF,TGCAGCGTACAGGGGAAGGTGACTGAAGCTTTCTTT
TRBV9,few,TRBJ2-5,TRBD1,CASSVAGGTVINEQYF,TGTGCCAGCAGCGTAGCGGGTGGGACAGTCATCAATGAGCAGTACTTC
TRBV20-1,-,TRBJ1-5,-,CSAREGTEDQPQHF,TGCAGTGCTAGAGAAGGGACCGAGGATCAGCCCCAGCATTTT
TRBV6-1,few,TRBJ2-3,TRBD2,CASSELRGSTDTQYF,TGTGCCAGCAGTGAATTGCGGGGGAGCACAGATACGCAGTATTTT
TRBV25-1,-,TRBJ1-6,-,CASSEPQGYNSPLHF,TGTGCCAGCAGTGAACCCCAGGGGTATAATTCACCCCTCCACTTT
TRBV6-1,few,TRBJ1-1,-,CASGRTSNTEAFF,TGTGCCAGCGGCAGGACAAGCAACACTGAAGCTTTCTTT
TRBV20-1,-,TRBJ2-5,-,CSASFLLETQYF,TGCAGTGCTAGCTTCCTCTTGGAGACCCAGTACTTC
TRBV3-1,many,TRBJ2-1,TRBD2,CASSQAGTTYNEQFF,TGTGCCAGCAGCCAAGCAGGGACTACCTACAATGAGCAGTTCTTC
TRBV7-9,-,TRBJ2-7,TRBD1,CASSYPLTGASSYEQYF,TGTGCCAGCAGCTACCCTCTCACAGGGGCCAGCTCCTACGAGCAGTACTTC
TRBV25-1,-,TRBJ2-1,TRBD2,CASSEGRTSGLNEQFF,TGTGCCAGCAGTGAAGGAAGGACTAGCGGCCTCAATGAGCAGTTCTTC
TRBV12-3/TRBV12-4,few,TRBJ2-7,-,CASSFGYYNEQYF,TGTGCCAGCAGTTTTGGCTACTACAATGAGCAGTACTTC
TRBV4-3,many,TRBJ2-1,-,CASSRGLYNEQFF,TGCGCCAGCAGCCGCGGGCTTTACAATGAGCAGTTCTTC
TRBV7-2,-,TRBJ2-2,-,CASSLQGAVGELFF,TGTGCCAGCAGCTTACAGGGAGCGGTCGGGGAGCTGTTTTTT
TRBV6-5,few,TRBJ1-2,TRBD1,CASRGGQGTRSGYTF,TGTGCCAGCAGGGGGGGACAGGGGACGCGGAGTGGCTACACCTTC
TRBV12-3/TRBV12-4,-,TRBJ1-4,TRBD1,CASSAGQGGEKLFF,TGTGCCAGCAGCGCGGGACAGGGTGGTGAAAAACTGTTTTTT
TRBV20-1,-,TRBJ2-7,-,CSATLTTTPDEQYF,TGCAGTGCTACCCTTACAACTACCCCCGATGAGCAGTACTTC
TRBV20-1,many,TRBJ2-7,TRBD2,CSAHSGLAYEQYF,TGCAGTGCCCATAGCGGGTTAGCCTACGAGCAGTACTTC
TRBV6-5,-,TRBJ2-5,TRBD1,CASSWGQYQETQYF,TGTGCCAGCAGCTGGGGACAGTACCAAGAGACCCAGTACTTC
TRBV5-1,-,TRBJ2-4,TRBD1,CASSRTGEAKNIQYF,TGCGCCAGCAGCCGGACAGGAGAAGCCAAAAACATTCAGTACTTC
TRBV25-1,-,TRBJ2-3,TRBD2,CASSVPSGGLSTDTQYF,TGTGCCAGCAGTGTACCTAGCGGTGGACTTAGCACAGATACGCAGTATTTT
TRBV5-1,few,TRBJ2-7,-,CASSLEAGAAYEQYF,TGCGCCAGCAGCTTGGAGGCAGGTGCAGCCTACGAGCAGTACTTC
TRBV27,-,TRBJ2-1,TRBD2,CASSLGSGGPRSYEQFF,TGTGCCAGCAGTTTGGGTAGCGGGGGGCCCAGGTCGTATGAGCAGTTCTTC
TRBV4-1,-,TRBJ1-2,-,CASSQGDARTGYTF,TGCGCCAGCAGCCAAGGGGACGCCCGAACTGGCTACACCTTC
TRBV7-2,-,TRBJ2-3,-,CASSPQGHLSEGQYF,TGTGCCAGCAGCCCCCAGGGACACCTCTCTGAGGGGCAGTATTTT
TRBV9,-,TRBJ2-1,TRBD1,CASSRDRDEPQFF,TGTGCCAGCAGCCGGGACAGGGACGAGCCCCAGTTCTTC
TRBV5-6,-,TRBJ2-1,TRBD2,CASSHRTSGSDEQFF,TGTGCCAGCAGCCACCGGACTAGCGGGAGCGATGAGCAGTTCTTC
TRBV5-1,-,TRBJ1-6,-,CASNLISGTVNSPLHF,TGCGCCAGCAACCTAATTTCCGGGACGGTAAATTCACCCCTCCACTTT
TRBV20-1,few,TRBJ1-4,-,CSARDPGGTNEKLFF,TGCAGTGCTAGAGATCCGGGGGGGACTAATGAAAAACTGTTTTTT
TRBV20-1,-,TRBJ2-1,TRBD2,CSAILAGGGDEQFF,TGCAGTGCAATACTAGCGGGAGGGGGGGATGAGCAGTTCTTC
TRBV6-2/TRBV6-3,-,TRBJ1-1,-,CASSWGSKADTEAFF,TGTGCCAGCAGCTGGGGCTCCAAGGCGGACACTGAAGCTTTCTTT
TRBV7-2,few,TRBJ2-1,TRBD2,CASSLNQRGRQFF,TGTGCCAGCAGCTTGAATCAGCGGGGGAGACAGTTCTTC
TRBV7-6,few,TRBJ2-5,-,CDSSLKFSGALGETQYF,TGTGACAGCAGCTTAAAATTTAGTGGAGCCCTGGGAGAGACCCAGTACTTC
TRBV4-1,-,TRBJ2-1,-,CVSSERISSYNEQFF,TGCGTCAGCAGCGAGCGGATCAGCTCCTACAATGAGCAGTTCTTC